This T cell receptor beta chain comes out of a study of Ad26.COV2.S vaccination and SARS-CoV-2 variants (dated by TCRdb to the early 2020s). About the full investigation: Donors in the vaccine arm were drawn from COV1001, a phase I-IIa trial of Ad26.COV2.S in healthy adults that was multicentre, randomized, double-blind and placebo-controlled. TCRbeta repertoire sequencing was used to assess the specificity and breadth of SARS-CoV-2-reactive T cell receptors after Ad26.COV2.S vaccination. Trial participants were randomized into five groups of five, in which low-dose or high-dose Ad26.COV2.S was given once or twice, or placebo was given on both occasions. Ad26.COV2.S was administered intramuscularly at 5 x 10^10 or 1 x 10^11 viral particles, either as a single shot or as two shots given 56 days apart. Blinding of investigators to trial group allocation was maintained during experiments and outcome assessment. A total of 32 samples were included in the TCR-sequenced set, comprising around 19 Ad26.COV2.S vaccine recipients, 5 placebo recipients and 8 SARS-CoV-2 convalescent individuals.

Study-wide conclusions, independent of this receptor: Spike-specific TCR breadth was higher in Ad26.COV2.S recipients than in placebo recipients (P = 0.0014). Comparable non-spike TCR breadth was observed between vaccine and placebo recipients, consistent with only spike being contained in the vaccine. Comparing responses between vaccine doses or regimens was not something the study was powered to do. Substantial breadth of spike-specific CD8+ and CD4+ T cell responses was reported after vaccination. The authors noted that total T cell responses may have been underestimated by the TCR breadth and depth analyses.

Interpreted using the paper, the treatment or condition label stands for: 19 received Ad26.COV2.S at low or high dose, single or two shots; about 5 received placebo; per-sample allocation not given. Repertoires of vaccine and placebo recipients were sequenced from samples taken on day 63 after the first injection. In Cohort 1b, 25 to 30 adults aged 18-55 years were enrolled at a single site in Boston, USA, between 29 July and 7 August 2020. Ad26.COV2.S was a replication-incompetent adenovirus type 26 vector expressing a prefusion-stabilized SARS-CoV-2 spike protein from the original Wuhan strain. TCRbeta CDR3 regions were sequenced with the immunoSEQ Assay. After extraction, genomic DNA underwent amplification by bias-controlled multiplex PCR, followed by high-throughput sequencing. The original pipeline was this. To quantify the absolute abundance of every unique TCRbeta CDR3 region, sequences were collapsed and filtered. Usable DNA was measured by amplifying reference genes present in all nucleated cells, and TCRbeta template counts were normalized to that usable DNA to estimate T cell fraction. Repertoire TCRs were annotated as SARS-CoV-2-specific when V gene, CDR3 amino acid sequence and J gene were exactly matched to a known reactive TCR set. The reference SARS-CoV-2 TCR set was derived from MIRA and filtered for enrichment in COVID-19-positive ImmuneCODE repertoires, a step that removed public or cross-reactive TCRs. Based on the MIRA antigens, annotated TCRs were further analysed at the level of specific ORF or position within ORF. Depth was the summed frequency of annotated unique rearrangements, while breadth was defined as annotated unique rearrangements over total unique productive rearrangements. Group comparisons of TCR breadth used two-sided Wilcoxon rank-sum tests. In its TCRdb copy, this immuneACCESS table keeps in-frame sequences only and misses some clones. Where compared with another copy, unresolved V genes explain less than half of these, and the others have no known cause. V, J and clone size derive from that table, while D and trimming were established from the DNA sequence. This sample holds a few hundred thousand clones; around 89% were observed only once. Jointly, the top ten make up about 4% of the sample.

Concerning this clone: Its cognate antigen has yet to be identified. Per-base qualities were not stored, and no clone one base away is much larger.

Germline trimming: 7 bases from V, 3 bases from J; junction bases outside gene matches: 8. The germline V gene gives CDR1 as MDHEN and CDR2 as SYDVKM. Its CDR3 holds 14 amino acids, cysteine through phenylalanine. The only DNA kept is the CDR3, 42 bases in frame from the first base. The rearrangement joined TRBV28 to TRBJ2-7, with 8 central nucleotides matching TRBD1. This receptor was identified in a person aged 18-60 years who received the Ad26.COV2.S COVID-19 vaccine or a placebo. The source was peripheral blood, collected in a trial of Ad26.COV2.S vaccine versus placebo. In nucleotides, the sequence is TGTGCCAGCAACCCGGGACAGGCGCTCTACGAGCAGTACTTC. This yields the protein CASNPGQALYEQYF.